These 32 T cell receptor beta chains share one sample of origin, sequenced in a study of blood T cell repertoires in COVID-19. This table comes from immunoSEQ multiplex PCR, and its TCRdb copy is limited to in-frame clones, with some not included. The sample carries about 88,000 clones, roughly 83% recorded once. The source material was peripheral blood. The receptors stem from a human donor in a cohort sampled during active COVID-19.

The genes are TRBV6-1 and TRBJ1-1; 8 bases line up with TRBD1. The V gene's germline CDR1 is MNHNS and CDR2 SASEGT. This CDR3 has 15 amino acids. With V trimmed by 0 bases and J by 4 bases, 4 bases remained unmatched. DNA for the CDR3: TGTGCCAGCAGTGAAGCTACAGGGGGAGGCACTGAAGCTTTCTTT. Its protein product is CASSEATGGGTEAFF.

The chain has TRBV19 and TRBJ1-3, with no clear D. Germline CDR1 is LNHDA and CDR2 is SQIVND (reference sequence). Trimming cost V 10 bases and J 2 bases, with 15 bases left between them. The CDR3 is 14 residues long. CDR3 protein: CATDREGTGNTIYF. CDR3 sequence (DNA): TGTGCCACCGATCGGGAGGGTACTGGAAACACCATATATTTT.

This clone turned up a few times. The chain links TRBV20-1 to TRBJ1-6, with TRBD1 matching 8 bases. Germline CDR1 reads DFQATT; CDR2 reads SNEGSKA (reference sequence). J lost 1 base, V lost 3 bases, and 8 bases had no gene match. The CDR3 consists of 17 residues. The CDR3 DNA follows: TGCAGTGCTAGTGCGACAGGGGTAGGGTCCTATAATTCACCCCTCCACTTT. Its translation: CSASATGVGSYNSPLHF.

The CDR3 nucleotides are TGTGCCAGCAAAGACAGGAATAGCAATCAGCCCCAGCATTTT. This translates into CASKDRNSNQPQHF. The V and J genes are TRBV2 and TRBJ1-5; a possible D gene is TRBD1 (6 bases). Trimming removed 7 bases at V and 0 bases at J, with 10 bases between. The CDR3 contains 14 residues. Looked up from germline, CDR1 is SNHLY and CDR2 is FYNNEI.

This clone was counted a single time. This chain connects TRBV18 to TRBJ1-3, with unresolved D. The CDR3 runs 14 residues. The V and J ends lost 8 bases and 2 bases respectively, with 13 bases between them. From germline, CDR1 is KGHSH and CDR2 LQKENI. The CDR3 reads CASTSGNAGNTIYF. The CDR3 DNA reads TGTGCCAGCACATCGGGAAATGCTGGAAACACCATATATTTT.

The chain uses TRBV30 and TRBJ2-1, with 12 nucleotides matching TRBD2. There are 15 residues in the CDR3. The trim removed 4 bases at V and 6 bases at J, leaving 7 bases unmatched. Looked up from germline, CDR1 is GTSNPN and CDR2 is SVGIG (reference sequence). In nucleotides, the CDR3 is TGTGCCTGGACTAGCGGGAGGGCCTCGTTCAATGAGCAGTTCTTC. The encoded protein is CAWTSGRASFNEQFF.

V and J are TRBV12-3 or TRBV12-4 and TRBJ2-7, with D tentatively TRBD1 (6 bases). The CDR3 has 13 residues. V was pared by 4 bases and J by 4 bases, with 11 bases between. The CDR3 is CASSSTGSYEQYF. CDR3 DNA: TGTGCCAGCAGTTCTACAGGGTCTTACGAGCAGTACTTC.

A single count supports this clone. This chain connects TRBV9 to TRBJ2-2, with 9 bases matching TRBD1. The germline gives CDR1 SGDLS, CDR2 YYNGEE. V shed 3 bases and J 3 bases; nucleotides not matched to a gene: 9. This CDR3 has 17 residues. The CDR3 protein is CASSAAGTGKYTGELFF. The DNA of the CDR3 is TGTGCCAGCAGCGCCGCTGGGACAGGGAAATACACCGGGGAGCTGTTTTTT.

The CDR3 sequence: CASSPSSTGEYF. The CDR3 nucleotides are TGTGCCAGCAGTCCCAGCTCGACGGGGGAGTACTTC. This chain links TRBV12-3 or TRBV12-4 with TRBJ2-7, with D maybe TRBD2 (6 bases). The CDR3 covers 12 residues. Trimming cost V 5 bases and J 11 bases, with 16 bases left between them.

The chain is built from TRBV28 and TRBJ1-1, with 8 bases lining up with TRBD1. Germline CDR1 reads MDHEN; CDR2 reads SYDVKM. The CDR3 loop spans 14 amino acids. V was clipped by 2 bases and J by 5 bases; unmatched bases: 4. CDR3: CASSLNRGGTEAFF. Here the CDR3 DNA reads TGTGCCAGCAGTTTAAACAGGGGGGGGACTGAAGCTTTCTTT.

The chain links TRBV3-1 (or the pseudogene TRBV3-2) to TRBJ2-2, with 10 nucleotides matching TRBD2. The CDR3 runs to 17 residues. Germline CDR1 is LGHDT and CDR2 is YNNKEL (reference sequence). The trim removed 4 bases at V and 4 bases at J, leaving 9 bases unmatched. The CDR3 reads CASSPKAGGRGTGELFF. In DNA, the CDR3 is TGTGCCAGCAGCCCGAAAGCGGGGGGGCGGGGCACCGGGGAGCTGTTTTTT.

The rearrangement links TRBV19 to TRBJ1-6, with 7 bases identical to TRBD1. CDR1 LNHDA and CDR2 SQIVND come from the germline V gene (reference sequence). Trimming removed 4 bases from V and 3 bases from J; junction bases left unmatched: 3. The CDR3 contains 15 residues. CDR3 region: CASSTGTDYNSPLHF. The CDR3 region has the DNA TGTGCCAGTAGTACAGGGACAGACTATAATTCACCCCTCCACTTT.

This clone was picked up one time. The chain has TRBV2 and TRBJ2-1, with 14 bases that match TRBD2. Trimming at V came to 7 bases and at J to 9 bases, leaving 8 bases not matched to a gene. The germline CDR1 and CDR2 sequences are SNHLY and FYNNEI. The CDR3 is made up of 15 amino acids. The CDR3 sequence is CASNPTSGGAGEQFF. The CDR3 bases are TGTGCCAGCAATCCGACTAGCGGGGGGGCGGGTGAGCAGTTCTTC.

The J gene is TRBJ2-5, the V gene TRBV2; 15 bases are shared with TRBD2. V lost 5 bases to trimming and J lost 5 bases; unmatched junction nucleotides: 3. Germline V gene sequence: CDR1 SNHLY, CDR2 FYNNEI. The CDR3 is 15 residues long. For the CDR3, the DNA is TGTGCCAGCAGTTGGGGACTAGCGGGAGGTGAGACCCAGTACTTC. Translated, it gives CASSWGLAGGETQYF.

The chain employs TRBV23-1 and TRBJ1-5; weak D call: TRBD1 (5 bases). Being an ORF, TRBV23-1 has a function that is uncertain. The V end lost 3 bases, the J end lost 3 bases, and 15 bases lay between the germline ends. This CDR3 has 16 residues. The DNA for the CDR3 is TGCGCCAGCAGTCACTCGACAGAGATCTACAATCAGCCCCAGCATTTT. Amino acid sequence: CASSHSTEIYNQPQHF.

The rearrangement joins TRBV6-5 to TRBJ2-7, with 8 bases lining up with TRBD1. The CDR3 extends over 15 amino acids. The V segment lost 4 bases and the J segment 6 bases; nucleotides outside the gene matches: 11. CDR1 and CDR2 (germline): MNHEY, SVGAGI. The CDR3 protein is CASSFDRGQRSEQYF. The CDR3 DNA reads TGTGCCAGCAGTTTCGACAGGGGCCAGCGTTCCGAGCAGTACTTC.

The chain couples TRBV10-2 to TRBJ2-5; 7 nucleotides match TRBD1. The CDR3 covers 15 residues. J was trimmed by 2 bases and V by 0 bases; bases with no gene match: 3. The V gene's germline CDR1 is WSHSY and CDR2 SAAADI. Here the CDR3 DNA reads TGCGCCAGCAGTGAGTCAAGGGACAGACAAGAGACCCAGTACTTC. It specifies CASSESRDRQETQYF.

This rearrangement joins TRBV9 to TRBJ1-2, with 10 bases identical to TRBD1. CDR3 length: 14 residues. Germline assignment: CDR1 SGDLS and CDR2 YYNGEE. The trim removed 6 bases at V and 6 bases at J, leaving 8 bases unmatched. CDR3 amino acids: CASTSADRGNGYTF. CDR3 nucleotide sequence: TGTGCCAGCACCTCTGCGGACAGGGGGAATGGCTACACCTTC.

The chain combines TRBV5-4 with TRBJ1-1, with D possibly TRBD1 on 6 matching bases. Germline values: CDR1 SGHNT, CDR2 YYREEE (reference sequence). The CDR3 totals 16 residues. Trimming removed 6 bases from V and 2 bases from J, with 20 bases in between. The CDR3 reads CASTVAGALGNTEAFF. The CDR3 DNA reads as TGTGCCAGCACCGTCGCAGGGGCCTTAGGCAACACTGAAGCTTTCTTT.

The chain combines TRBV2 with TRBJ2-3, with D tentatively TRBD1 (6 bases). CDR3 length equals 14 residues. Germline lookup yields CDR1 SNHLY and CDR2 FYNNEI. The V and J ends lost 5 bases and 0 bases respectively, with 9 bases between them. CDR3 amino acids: CASSQGRSTDTQYF. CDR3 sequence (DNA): TGTGCCAGCAGTCAGGGGCGTAGCACAGATACGCAGTATTTT.

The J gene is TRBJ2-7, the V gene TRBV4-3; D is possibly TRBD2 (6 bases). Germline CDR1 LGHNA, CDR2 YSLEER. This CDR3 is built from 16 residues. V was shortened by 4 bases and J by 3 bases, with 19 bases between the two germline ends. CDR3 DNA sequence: TGCGCCAGCAGCCGGGGAGGAGACTTCGGGGACTACGAGCAGTACTTC. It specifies CASSRGGDFGDYEQYF.

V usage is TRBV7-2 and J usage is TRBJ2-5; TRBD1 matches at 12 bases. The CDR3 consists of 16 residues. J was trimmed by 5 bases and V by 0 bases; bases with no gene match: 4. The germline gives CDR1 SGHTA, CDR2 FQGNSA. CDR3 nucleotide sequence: TGTGCCAGCAGCTTAGCGGGACAGGGGGCGGCGGAGACCCAGTACTTC. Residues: CASSLAGQGAAETQYF.

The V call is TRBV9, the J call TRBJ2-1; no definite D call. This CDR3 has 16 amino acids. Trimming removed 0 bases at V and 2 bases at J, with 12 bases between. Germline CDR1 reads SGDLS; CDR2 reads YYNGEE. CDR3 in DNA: TGTGCCAGCAGCGTAGCAGAATTATCACCCTACAATGAGCAGTTCTTC. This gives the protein CASSVAELSPYNEQFF.

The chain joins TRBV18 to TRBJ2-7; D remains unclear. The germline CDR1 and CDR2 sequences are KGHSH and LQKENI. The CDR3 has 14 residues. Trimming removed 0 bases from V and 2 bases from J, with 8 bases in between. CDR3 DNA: TGTGCCAGCTCACCACCCCAGGCAACCTACGAGCAGTACTTC. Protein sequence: CASSPPQATYEQYF.

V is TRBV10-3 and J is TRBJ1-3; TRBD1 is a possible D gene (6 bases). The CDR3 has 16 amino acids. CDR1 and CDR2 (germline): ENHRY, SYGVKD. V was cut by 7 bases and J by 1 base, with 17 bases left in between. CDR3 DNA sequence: TGTGCCATCACCGCACTGTCAGGGGTTTCTGGAAACACCATATATTTT. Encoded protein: CAITALSGVSGNTIYF.

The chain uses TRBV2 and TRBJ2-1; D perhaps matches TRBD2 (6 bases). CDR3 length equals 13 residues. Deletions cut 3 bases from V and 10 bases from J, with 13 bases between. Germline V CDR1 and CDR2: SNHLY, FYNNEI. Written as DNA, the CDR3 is TGTGCCAGCAGTGAGTTGGCACGGGAGGAGCAGTTCTTC. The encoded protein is CASSELAREEQFF. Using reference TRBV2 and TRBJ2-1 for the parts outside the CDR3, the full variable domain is EPEVTQTPSHQVTQMGQEVILRCVPISNHLYFYWYRQILGQKVEFLVSFYNNEISEKSEIFDDQFSVERPDGSNFTLKIRSTKLEDSAMYFCASSELAREEQFFGPGTRLTVL.

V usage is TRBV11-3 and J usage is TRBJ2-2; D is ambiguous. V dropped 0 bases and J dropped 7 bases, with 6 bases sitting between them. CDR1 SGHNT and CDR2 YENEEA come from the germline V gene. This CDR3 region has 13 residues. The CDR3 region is CASSLDPHGELFF. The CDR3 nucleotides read TGTGCCAGCAGCTTAGATCCCCACGGGGAGCTGTTTTTT.

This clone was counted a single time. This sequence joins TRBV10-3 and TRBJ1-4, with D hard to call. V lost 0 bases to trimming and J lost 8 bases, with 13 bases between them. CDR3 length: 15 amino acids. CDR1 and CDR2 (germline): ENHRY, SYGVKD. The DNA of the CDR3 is TGTGCCATCAGTGAGTCCGCATTATCAGGAGAAAAACTGTTTTTT. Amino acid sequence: CAISESALSGEKLFF.

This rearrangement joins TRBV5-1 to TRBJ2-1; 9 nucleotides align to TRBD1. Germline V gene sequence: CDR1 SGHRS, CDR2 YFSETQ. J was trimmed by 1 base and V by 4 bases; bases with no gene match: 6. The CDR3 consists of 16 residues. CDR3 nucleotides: TGCGCCAGCAGCAGGGGGACAGGGATATCCTACAATGAGCAGTTCTTC. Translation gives CASSRGTGISYNEQFF.

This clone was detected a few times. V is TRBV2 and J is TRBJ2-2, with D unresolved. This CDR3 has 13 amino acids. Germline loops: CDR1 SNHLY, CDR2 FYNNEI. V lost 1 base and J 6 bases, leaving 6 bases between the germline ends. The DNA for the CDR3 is TGTGCCAGCAGTGAAGGGCCTGCCGGGGAGCTGTTTTTT. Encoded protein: CASSEGPAGELFF.

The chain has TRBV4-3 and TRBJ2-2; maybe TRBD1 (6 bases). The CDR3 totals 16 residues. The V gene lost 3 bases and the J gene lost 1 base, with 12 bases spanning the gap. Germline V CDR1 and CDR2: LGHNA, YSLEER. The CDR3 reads CASSQGQGWNTGELFF. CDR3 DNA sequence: TGCGCCAGCAGCCAGGGGCAGGGGTGGAACACCGGGGAGCTGTTTTTT.

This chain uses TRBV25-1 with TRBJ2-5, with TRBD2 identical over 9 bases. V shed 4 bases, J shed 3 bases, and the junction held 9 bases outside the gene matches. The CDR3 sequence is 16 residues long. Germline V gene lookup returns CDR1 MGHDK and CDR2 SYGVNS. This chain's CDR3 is CASSAFSGRGEETQYF. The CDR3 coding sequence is TGTGCCAGCAGTGCTTTTAGCGGGAGAGGGGAAGAGACCCAGTACTTC.